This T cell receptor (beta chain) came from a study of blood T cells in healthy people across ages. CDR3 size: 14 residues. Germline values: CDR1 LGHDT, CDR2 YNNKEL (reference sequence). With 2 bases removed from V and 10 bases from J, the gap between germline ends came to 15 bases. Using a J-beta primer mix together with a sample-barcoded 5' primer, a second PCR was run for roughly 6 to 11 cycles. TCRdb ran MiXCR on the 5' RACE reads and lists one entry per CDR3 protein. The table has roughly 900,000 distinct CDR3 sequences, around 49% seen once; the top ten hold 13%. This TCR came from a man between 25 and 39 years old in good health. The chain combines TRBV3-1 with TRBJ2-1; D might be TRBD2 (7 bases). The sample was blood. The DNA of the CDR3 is TGTGCCAGCAGCCAATTAGGGGGGGCCGGCGAGCAGTTCTTC. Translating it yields CASSQLGGAGEQFF.